This T cell receptor beta chain was sequenced during a study of blood T cell repertoires in COVID-19. About the research overall: Collection of acute and convalescent COVID-19 samples took place in the United States, Italy and Spain. PBMCs, B-cell-depleted T cells, or T cells provided the cDNA or gDNA that made up the material.

Original analysis: Estimation of nucleated cell counts relied on the amplification of reference gene primers. Sequenced by immunoSEQ multiplex PCR; TCRdb stores in-frame clones only, minus some. From that table come the V and J calls and clone size; the DNA was used to work out D and trimming. Of about 400,000 clones listed, around 87% were seen once; the top ten hold approximately 2.9%. Germline assignment: CDR1 SGHTA and CDR2 FQGTGA. V shed 5 bases and J shed 3 bases, with 11 bases lying between them. The CDR3 sequence is 13 residues long. V gene TRBV7-3 combines with J gene TRBJ2-7; D unclear. The sequence was obtained from a human donor in a cohort sampled during active COVID-19. The sample comprised peripheral blood. CDR3 in DNA: TGTGCCAGCAGCCCAAATGTCGGCTACGAGCAGTACTTC. Amino acids: CASSPNVGYEQYF.